This TCR beta chain comes out of a study of identical twins. The cDNA had a unique molecular identifier and a template-switch universal primer site. One entry per CDR3 protein results from TCRdb running MiXCR on the 5' RACE reads. Among around 250,000 distinct CDR3 sequences listed, 6.5% were seen once. The CDR3 loop spans 16 amino acids. Germline-derived CDR1 and CDR2 are MNHEY and SMNVEV (reference sequence). With V trimmed by 6 bases and J by 6 bases, 13 bases remained unmatched. The sample holds a few counts of this clonotype. The antigen is undetermined. General study findings and limits: The study found that models underestimated out-of-frame TCR alpha sharing in monozygotic twins.

These data were also reused for a study on T cells expressing NK-cell markers.

This receptor was obtained from a woman between 18 and 30 years old in good health. This chain joins TRBV27 and TRBJ1-4; TRBD1 agrees at 7 bases. The sample comprised CD8+ T cells sorted from blood. This CDR3 reads CASSQGPGRGDEKLFF. Written as DNA, the CDR3 is TGTGCCAGCAGCCAGGGGCCCGGCAGGGGGGATGAAAAACTGTTTTTT.